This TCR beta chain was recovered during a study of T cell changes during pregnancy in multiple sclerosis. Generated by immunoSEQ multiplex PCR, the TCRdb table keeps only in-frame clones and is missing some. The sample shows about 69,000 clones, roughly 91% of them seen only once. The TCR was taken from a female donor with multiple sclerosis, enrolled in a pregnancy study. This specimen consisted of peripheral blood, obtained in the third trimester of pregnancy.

The CDR3 is CASSRRLAGGGGDTQYF. As DNA, the CDR3 is TGTGCCAGCAGTCGTCGACTAGCGGGGGGCGGGGGTGATACGCAGTATTTT. V is TRBV9 and J is TRBJ2-3; TRBD2 matches 13 bases. V shed 5 bases and J 6 bases; nucleotides not matched to a gene: 12. CDR3 length: 17 amino acids. Germline assignment: CDR1 SGDLS and CDR2 YYNGEE. Drawing the rest from reference TRBV9 and TRBJ2-3, the complete variable domain is DSGVTQTPKHLITATGQRVTLRCSPRSGDLSVYWYQQSLDQGLQFLIQYYNGEERAKGNILERFSAQQFPDLHSELNLSSLELGDSALYFCASSRRLAGGGGDTQYFGPGTRLTVL.